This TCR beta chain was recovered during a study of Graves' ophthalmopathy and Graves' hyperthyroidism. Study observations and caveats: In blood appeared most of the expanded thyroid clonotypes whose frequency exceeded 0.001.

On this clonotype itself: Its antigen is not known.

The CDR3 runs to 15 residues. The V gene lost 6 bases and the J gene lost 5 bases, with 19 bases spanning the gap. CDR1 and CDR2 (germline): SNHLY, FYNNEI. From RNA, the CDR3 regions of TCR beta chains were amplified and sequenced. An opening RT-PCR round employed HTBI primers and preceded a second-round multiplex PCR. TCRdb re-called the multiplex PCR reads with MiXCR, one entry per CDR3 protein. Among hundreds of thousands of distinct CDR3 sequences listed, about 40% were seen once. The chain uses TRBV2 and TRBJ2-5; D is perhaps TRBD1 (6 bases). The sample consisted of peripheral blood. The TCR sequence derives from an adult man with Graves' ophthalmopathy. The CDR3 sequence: CASRLRQGRSETQYF. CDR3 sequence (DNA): TGTGCCAGCAGGCTGAGGCAGGGGCGGAGTGAGACCCAGTACTTC.